The 8 T cell receptor beta chains presented below share a single source sample, sequenced in a study of T cells in localized non-small cell lung cancer. Profiled with immunoSEQ multiplex PCR; TCRdb holds only in-frame clones, not every one. The sample includes some 21,000 clones, over 75% of them seen just once. The specimen comprised peripheral blood, sampled before any cancer treatment. These receptors all stem from a man aged 40-75 years with stage I lung adenocarcinoma.

The chain joins TRBV6-6 to TRBJ2-3; possible D gene TRBD2, 6 bases. Trimming shortened V by 10 bases and J by 2 bases, and 19 bases separated the two germline ends. Germline V CDR1 and CDR2: MNHNY, SVGAGI (reference sequence). This CDR3 contains 15 residues. Here the CDR3 DNA reads TGTGCCACCTTGGCAAGCGGGCACGACACAGATACGCAGTATTTT. Its translation: CATLASGHDTDTQYF.

For the CDR3, the DNA is TGTGCCAGCACCCCTTGGAGAGGGAGAACCGGGGAGCTGTTTTTT. It encodes CASTPWRGRTGELFF. The chain links TRBV28 to TRBJ2-2, with a tentative D call TRBD2 (5 bases). The CDR3 sequence is 15 residues long. Germline V CDR1 and CDR2: MDHEN, SYDVKM. Trimming stripped 7 bases from V and 5 bases from J, with 17 bases between.

J is TRBJ2-2 and V is TRBV30; TRBD2 is a possible D gene (5 bases). The CDR3 loop spans 17 amino acids. Germline CDR1 reads GTSNPN; CDR2 reads SVGIG (reference sequence). V lost 2 bases and J lost 3, with 19 bases in between. The CDR3 spells CAWSRESGFFYTGELFF. The CDR3, as DNA: TGTGCCTGGAGTAGAGAGTCGGGGTTCTTTTACACCGGGGAGCTGTTTTTT.

This clone was seen only a few times. V gene TRBV4-1 combines with J gene TRBJ1-4, with 9 bases that match TRBD1. Germline lookup yields CDR1 MGHRA and CDR2 YSYEKL. Trimming removed 0 bases from V and 4 bases from J; junction bases left unmatched: 6. The CDR3 covers 17 residues. The CDR3: CASSQDWDRAFNEKLFF. CDR3 nucleotide sequence: TGCGCCAGCAGCCAAGATTGGGACAGGGCGTTTAATGAAAAACTGTTTTTT.

V usage is TRBV30 and J usage is TRBJ2-1; D call uncertain. Germline V CDR1 and CDR2: GTSNPN, SVGIG (reference sequence). The ends were cut back, 2 bases at V and 9 bases at J, with 11 bases in the middle. CDR3 length: 12 residues. The CDR3 here is CAWSFRLGEQFF. In DNA, the CDR3 is TGTGCCTGGAGTTTCCGGTTGGGTGAGCAGTTCTTC.

The table lists this clone with a count of one. The chain has TRBV5-4 and TRBJ2-1, with D maybe TRBD1 (6 bases). The CDR3 runs to 14 residues. Trimming shortened V by 4 bases and J by 2 bases, and 10 bases separated the two germline ends. Germline lookup yields CDR1 SGHNT and CDR2 YYREEE (reference sequence). The CDR3, as DNA: TGTGCCAGCAGCAGGCCAGGGGCCTACAATGAGCAGTTCTTC. Its translation is CASSRPGAYNEQFF.

Note on this clone: Germline and junction disagree at one end, which may indicate a read error. The chain is built from TRBV7-8 and TRBJ2-1; TRBD2 matches 8 bases. The germline gives CDR1 SGHVS, CDR2 FQNEAQ. The CDR3 sequence is 18 residues long. CDR3 in DNA: TGTACCAGCAGCAACTCCCGAGGTATAGCGGGAACATACAATGAGCAGTTCTTC. This codes for CTSSNSRGIAGTYNEQFF.

CDR3 amino acids: CASSLGLREDEQFF. The CDR3 nucleotides read TGTGCCAGCAGCTTGGGCCTGAGAGAGGATGAGCAGTTCTTC. The chain is built from TRBV5-8 and TRBJ2-1; D not resolved. The ends were cut back, 0 bases at V and 8 bases at J, with 12 bases in the middle. CDR1 is SGHTS and CDR2 is YDEGEE in the germline V gene. The CDR3 consists of 14 residues.